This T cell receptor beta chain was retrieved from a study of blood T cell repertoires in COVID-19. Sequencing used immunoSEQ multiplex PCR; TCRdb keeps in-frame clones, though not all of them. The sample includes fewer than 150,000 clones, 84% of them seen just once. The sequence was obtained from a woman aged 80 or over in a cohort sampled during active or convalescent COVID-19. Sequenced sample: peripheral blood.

Written as DNA, the CDR3 is TGCGCCAGCAGCTTGGGAATAGATAACGAGCAGTACTTC. This codes for CASSLGIDNEQYF. This chain joins TRBV5-1 and TRBJ2-7; D uncertain. The germline CDR1 and CDR2 sequences are SGHRS and YFSETQ. The CDR3 has 13 amino acids. V was shortened by 0 bases and J by 5 bases, with 9 bases between the two germline ends.